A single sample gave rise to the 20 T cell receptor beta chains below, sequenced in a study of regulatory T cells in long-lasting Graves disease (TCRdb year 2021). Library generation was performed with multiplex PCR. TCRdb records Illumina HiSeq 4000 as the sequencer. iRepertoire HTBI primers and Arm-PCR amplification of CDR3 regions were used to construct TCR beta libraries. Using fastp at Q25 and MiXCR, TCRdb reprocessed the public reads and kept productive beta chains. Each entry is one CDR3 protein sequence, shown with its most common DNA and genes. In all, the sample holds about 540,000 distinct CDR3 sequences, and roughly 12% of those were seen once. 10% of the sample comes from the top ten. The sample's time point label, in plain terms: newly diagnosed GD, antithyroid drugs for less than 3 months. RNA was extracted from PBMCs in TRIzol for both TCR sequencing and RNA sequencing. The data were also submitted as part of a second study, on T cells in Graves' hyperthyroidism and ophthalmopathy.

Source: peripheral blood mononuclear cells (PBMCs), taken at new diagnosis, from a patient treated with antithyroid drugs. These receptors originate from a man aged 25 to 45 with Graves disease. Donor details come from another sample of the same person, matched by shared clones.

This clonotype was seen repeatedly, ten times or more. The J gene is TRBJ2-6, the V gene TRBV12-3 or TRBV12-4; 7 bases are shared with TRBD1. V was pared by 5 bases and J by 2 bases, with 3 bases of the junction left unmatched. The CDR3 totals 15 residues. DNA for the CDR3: TGTGCCAGCAGTCTAGGGGGCGCTGGGGCCAACGTCCTGACTTTC. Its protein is CASSLGGAGANVLTF.

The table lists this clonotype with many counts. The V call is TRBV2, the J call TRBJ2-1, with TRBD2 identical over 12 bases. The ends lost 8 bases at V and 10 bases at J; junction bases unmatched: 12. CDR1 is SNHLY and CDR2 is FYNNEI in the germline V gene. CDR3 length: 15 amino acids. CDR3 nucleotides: TGTGCCAGCCGAAGACTAGCGGGAGACCTCAGGGAGCAGTTCTTC. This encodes CASRRLAGDLREQFF.

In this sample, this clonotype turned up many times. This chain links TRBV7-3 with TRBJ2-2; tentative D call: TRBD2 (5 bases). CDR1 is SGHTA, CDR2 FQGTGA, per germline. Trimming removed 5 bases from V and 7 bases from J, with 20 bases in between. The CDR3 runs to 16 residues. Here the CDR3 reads CASSPRPRGKIGELFF. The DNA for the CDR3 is TGTGCCAGCAGCCCGCGTCCTAGAGGGAAAATCGGGGAGCTGTTTTTT. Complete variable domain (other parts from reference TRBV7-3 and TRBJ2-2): GAGVSQTPSNKVTEKGKYVELRCDPISGHTALYWYRQSLGQGPEFLIYFQGTGAADDSGLPNDRFFAVRPEGSVSTLKIQRTERGDSAVYLCASSPRPRGKIGELFFGEGSRLTVL.

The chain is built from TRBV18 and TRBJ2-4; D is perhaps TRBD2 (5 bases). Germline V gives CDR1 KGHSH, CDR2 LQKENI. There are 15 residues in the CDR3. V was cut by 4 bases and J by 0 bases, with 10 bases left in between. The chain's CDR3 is CASSRPREAKNIQYF. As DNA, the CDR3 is TGTGCCAGCTCACGTCCCCGGGAAGCCAAAAACATTCAGTACTTC.

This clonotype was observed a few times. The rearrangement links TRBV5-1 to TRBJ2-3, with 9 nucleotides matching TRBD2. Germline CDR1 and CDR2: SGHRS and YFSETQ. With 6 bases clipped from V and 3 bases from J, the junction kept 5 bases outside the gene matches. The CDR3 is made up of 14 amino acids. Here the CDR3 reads CASTSGIVTDTQYF. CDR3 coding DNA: TGCGCCAGCACTAGCGGGATAGTAACAGATACGCAGTATTTT. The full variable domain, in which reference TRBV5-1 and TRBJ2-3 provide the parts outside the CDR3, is KAGVTQTPRYLIKTRGQQVTLSCSPISGHRSVSWYQQTPGQGLQFLFEYFSETQRNKGNFPGRFSGRQFSNSRSEMNVSTLELGDSALYLCASTSGIVTDTQYFGPGTRLTVL.

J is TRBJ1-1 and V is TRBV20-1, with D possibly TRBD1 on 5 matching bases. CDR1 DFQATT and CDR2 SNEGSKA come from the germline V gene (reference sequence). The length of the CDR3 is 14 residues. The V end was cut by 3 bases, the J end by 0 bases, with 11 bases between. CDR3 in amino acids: CSASEGPMNTEAFF. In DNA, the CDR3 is TGCAGTGCTAGCGAGGGACCGATGAACACTGAAGCTTTCTTT.

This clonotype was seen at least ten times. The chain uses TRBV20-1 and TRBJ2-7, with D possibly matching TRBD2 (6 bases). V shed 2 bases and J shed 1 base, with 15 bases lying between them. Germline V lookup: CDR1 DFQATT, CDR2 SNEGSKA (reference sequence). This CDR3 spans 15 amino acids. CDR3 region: CSARPPGRDSYEQYF. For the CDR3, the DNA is TGCAGTGCTAGACCCCCCGGGAGAGATTCCTACGAGCAGTACTTC.

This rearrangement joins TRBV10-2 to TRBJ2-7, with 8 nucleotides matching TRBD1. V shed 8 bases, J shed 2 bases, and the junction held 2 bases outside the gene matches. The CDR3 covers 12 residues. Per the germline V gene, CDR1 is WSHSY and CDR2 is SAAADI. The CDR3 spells CASETGAYEQYF. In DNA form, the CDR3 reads TGCGCCAGCGAGACAGGGGCCTACGAGCAGTACTTC.

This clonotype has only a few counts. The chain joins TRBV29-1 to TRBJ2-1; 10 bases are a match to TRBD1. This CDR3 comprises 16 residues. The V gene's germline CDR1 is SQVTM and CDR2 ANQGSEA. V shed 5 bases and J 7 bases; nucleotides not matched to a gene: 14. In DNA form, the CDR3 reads TGCAGCGTTTCATGGGGCCGGGGACAGGGGTCAAATGAGCAGTTCTTC. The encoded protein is CSVSWGRGQGSNEQFF.

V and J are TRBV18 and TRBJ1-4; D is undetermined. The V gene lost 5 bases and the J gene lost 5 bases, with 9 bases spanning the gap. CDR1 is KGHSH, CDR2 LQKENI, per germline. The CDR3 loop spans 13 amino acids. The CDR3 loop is CASSNGENEKLFF. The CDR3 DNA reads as TGTGCCAGCTCAAACGGGGAAAATGAAAAACTGTTTTTT.

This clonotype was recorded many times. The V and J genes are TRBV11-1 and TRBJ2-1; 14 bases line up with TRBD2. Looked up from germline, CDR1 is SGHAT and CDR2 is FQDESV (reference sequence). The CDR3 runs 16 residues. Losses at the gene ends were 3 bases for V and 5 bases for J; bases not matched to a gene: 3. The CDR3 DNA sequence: TGTGCCAGCAGCTTCCCGGGACTAGCGGGGGACAATGAGCAGTTCTTC. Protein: CASSFPGLAGDNEQFF.

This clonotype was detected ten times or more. CDR3 nucleotide sequence: TGTGCCAGCACCCGACGGGAGCAAGAGACCCAGTACTTC. Amino acid sequence: CASTRREQETQYF. The chain couples TRBV2 to TRBJ2-5; possibly TRBD2 for D (6 bases). V lost 7 bases and J 2 bases, leaving 11 bases between the germline ends. Germline-derived CDR1 and CDR2 are SNHLY and FYNNEI. There are 13 residues in the CDR3.

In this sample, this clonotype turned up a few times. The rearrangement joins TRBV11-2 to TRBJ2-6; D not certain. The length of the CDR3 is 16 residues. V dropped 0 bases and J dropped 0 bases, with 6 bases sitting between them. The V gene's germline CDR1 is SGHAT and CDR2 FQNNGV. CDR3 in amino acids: CASSLEVSSGANVLTF. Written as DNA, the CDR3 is TGTGCCAGCAGCTTAGAAGTCAGCTCTGGGGCCAACGTCCTGACTTTC. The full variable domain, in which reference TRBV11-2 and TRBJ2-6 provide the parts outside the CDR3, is EAGVAQSPRYKIIEKRQSVAFWCNPISGHATLYWYQQILGQGPKLLIQFQNNGVVDDSQLPKDRFSAERLKGVDSTLKIQPAKLEDSAVYLCASSLEVSSGANVLTFGAGSRLTVL.

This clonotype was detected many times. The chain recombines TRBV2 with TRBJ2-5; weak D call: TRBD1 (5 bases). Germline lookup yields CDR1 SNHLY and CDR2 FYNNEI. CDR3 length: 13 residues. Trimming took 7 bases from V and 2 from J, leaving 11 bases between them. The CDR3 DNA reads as TGTGCCAGCATCGGGTGGACACAAGAGACCCAGTACTTC. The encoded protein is CASIGWTQETQYF.

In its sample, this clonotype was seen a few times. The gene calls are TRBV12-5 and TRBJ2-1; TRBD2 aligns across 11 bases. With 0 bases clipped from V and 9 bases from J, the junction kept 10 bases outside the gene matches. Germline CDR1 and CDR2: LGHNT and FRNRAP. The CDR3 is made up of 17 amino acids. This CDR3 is CASGLVLTSGKGFEQFF. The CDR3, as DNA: TGTGCTAGTGGTTTGGTACTGACTAGCGGGAAGGGGTTTGAGCAGTTCTTC. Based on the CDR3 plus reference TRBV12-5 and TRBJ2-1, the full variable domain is DARVTQTPRHKVTEMGQEVTMRCQPILGHNTVFWYRQTMMQGLELLAYFRNRAPLDDSGMPKDRFSAEMPDATLATLKIQPSEPRDSAVYFCASGLVLTSGKGFEQFFGPGTRLTVL.

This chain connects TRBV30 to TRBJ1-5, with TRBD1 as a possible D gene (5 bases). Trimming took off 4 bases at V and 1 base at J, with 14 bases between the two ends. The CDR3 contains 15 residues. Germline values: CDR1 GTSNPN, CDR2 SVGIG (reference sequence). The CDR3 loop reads CAWNPDNLSNQPQHF. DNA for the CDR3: TGTGCCTGGAACCCGGACAATTTGAGCAATCAGCCCCAGCATTTT.

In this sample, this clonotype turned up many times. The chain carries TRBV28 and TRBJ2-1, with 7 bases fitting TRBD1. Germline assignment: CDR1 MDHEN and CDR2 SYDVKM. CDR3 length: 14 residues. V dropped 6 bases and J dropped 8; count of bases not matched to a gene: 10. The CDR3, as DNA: TGTGCCAGCAGAAGACCAGGGGGTAGCGATGAGCAGTTCTTC. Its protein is CASRRPGGSDEQFF.

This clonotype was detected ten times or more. The DNA of the CDR3 is TGTGCCACCAACCCAGGGACAGGGAGTTACAATGAGCAGTTCTTC. Amino acid sequence: CATNPGTGSYNEQFF. V gene TRBV24-1 combines with J gene TRBJ2-1, with TRBD1 matching over 9 bases. Trimming cost V 8 bases and J 4 bases; bases outside gene matches: 8. The CDR3 is made up of 15 amino acids. Germline V gene data show CDR1 as KGHDR and CDR2 as SFDVKD.

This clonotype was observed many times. CDR3 region: CASSQLPVPGGTEAFF. CDR3 bases: TGTGCCAGCAGCCAACTTCCCGTTCCGGGGGGGACTGAAGCTTTCTTT. V and J are TRBV16 and TRBJ1-1; perhaps TRBD1 as D (5 bases). The length of the CDR3 is 16 residues. CDR1 KGHSY and CDR2 FQNENV come from the germline V gene. The V gene lost 2 bases and the J gene lost 5 bases, with 18 bases spanning the gap.

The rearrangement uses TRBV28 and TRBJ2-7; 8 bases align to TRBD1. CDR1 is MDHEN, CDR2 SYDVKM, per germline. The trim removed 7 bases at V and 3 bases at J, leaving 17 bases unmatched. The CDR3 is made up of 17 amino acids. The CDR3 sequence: CASTVAPGGPILYEQYF. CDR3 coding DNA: TGTGCCAGCACCGTCGCCCCAGGGGGCCCCATCCTCTACGAGCAGTACTTC.